One and the same sample provided the 31 T cell receptor beta chains below, sequenced in a study of molecular identifiers for immune sequencing clone quantification. MiXCR, run by TCRdb on the PCR reads, gives a single entry per CDR3 protein. The sample lists some 650,000 distinct CDR3 sequences; just under 20% were seen once. Material for sequencing was naive CD8+ T cells from blood, with Jurkat cell RNA spiked in. As for subset: FACS-sorted CD8+CD4-CCR7+CD45RA+ naive T cells. The receptors were gathered from a human donor in good health. Some libraries in this study had Jurkat cell RNA spiked in.

Ten or more counts support this clonotype. The J gene is TRBJ1-1, the V gene TRBV4-1; D might be TRBD1 (5 bases). The germline V gene encodes CDR1 MGHRA and CDR2 YSYEKL. This CDR3 region has 16 residues. V lost 5 bases, J lost 3 bases, and 19 bases lay in between. CDR3 protein: CASSTPRGRGDTEAFF. CDR3 sequence (DNA): TGCGCCAGCAGCACCCCGCGGGGCCGGGGGGACACTGAAGCTTTCTTT.

This clonotype has at least ten counts. This chain connects TRBV27 to TRBJ2-5, with D possibly being TRBD2 (6 bases). Germline-derived CDR1 and CDR2 are MNHEY and SMNVEV (reference sequence). Trimming removed 5 bases at V and 4 bases at J, with 23 bases between. This CDR3 is 17 amino acids long. This chain's CDR3 is CASSMRQEGPRGETQYF. CDR3 coding DNA: TGTGCCAGCAGTATGAGGCAGGAGGGACCCAGAGGAGAGACCCAGTACTTC.

In its sample, this clonotype was seen many times. V and J are TRBV29-1 and TRBJ2-5; 8 bases are a match to TRBD2. Trimming removed 2 bases from V and 3 bases from J; junction bases left unmatched: 5. CDR1 and CDR2 (germline): SQVTM, ANQGSEA. The CDR3 covers 14 residues. The CDR3 loop reads CSVELAGLEETQYF. The CDR3 nucleotides are TGCAGCGTTGAATTAGCGGGATTAGAAGAGACCCAGTACTTC.

There are many counts of this clonotype. The chain carries TRBV7-6 and TRBJ2-2; 8 bases fit TRBD2. The CDR3 runs to 16 residues. Germline CDR1 is SGHVS and CDR2 is FNYEAQ. Trimming cost V 5 bases and J 6 bases; bases outside gene matches: 11. This CDR3 reads CASSLNVAGGSGELFF. CDR3 bases: TGTGCCAGCAGCCTAAACGTCGCGGGGGGCTCCGGGGAGCTGTTTTTT.

As to this clonotype: Being one base from a much bigger clone, this may be a read error. V and J are TRBV2 and TRBJ2-3, with a possible D match to TRBD2 (6 bases). Germline CDR1 reads SNHLY; CDR2 reads FYNNEI. The CDR3 has 15 residues. DNA for the CDR3: TGTGCCAGCAGTGAACGTCCGGGAGCCACAGGTACGCAGTATTTT. Translation: CASSERPGATGTQYF.

The genes are TRBV19 and TRBJ2-7, with a tentative D call TRBD1 (6 bases). There are 13 residues in the CDR3. Germline V gene data show CDR1 as LNHDA and CDR2 as SQIVND (reference sequence). Trimming removed 6 bases at V and 1 base at J, with 10 bases between. The CDR3 nucleotides are TGTGCCAGTAGGGCCGGGACATCCTACGAGCAGTACTTC. This encodes CASRAGTSYEQYF.

The chain joins TRBV20-1 to TRBJ2-1; TRBD2 agrees at 7 bases. The V and J ends lost 3 bases and 4 bases, in that order; junction bases with no gene match: 6. The germline V gene encodes CDR1 DFQATT and CDR2 SNEGSKA (reference sequence). This CDR3 region has 14 residues. The CDR3 region is CSASVSGSYNEQFF. The CDR3 DNA follows: TGCAGTGCTAGTGTTAGCGGGTCATACAATGAGCAGTTCTTC.

Worth noting for this clonotype: A much larger clone sits a single nucleotide away, making a read error possible. CDR3 protein: CASSPGSGGFF. In DNA, the CDR3 is TGTGCCAGCAGCCCTGGTTCGGGAGGGTTCTTC. V usage is TRBV5-8 and J usage is TRBJ2-1, with 7 bases aligning to TRBD2. Germline CDR1 SGHTS, CDR2 YDEGEE. CDR3 length equals 11 residues. J lost 15 bases, V lost 4 bases, and 7 bases had no gene match.

Comments on this clonotype: A clone one base away is much larger, so this may be a read error. The CDR3 ends on some other residue instead of the conserved phenylalanine or tryptophan, so this is likely a read error. The chain carries TRBV30 and TRBJ1-1; D is unresolved. This CDR3 is 15 amino acids long. V lost 7 bases to trimming and J lost 5 bases, with 23 bases between them. Looked up from germline, CDR1 is GTSNPN and CDR2 is SVGIG (reference sequence). The CDR3 here is CAYNEMTVMGTEAFL. The CDR3 bases are TGTGCCTACAACGAAATGACCGTTATGGGGACTGAAGCTTTCCTT.

This clonotype was observed at least ten times. The chain joins TRBV4-2 to TRBJ2-7; 14 bases match TRBD2. The germline V gene encodes CDR1 LGHNA and CDR2 YNFKEQ. This CDR3 has 17 amino acids. Trimming cost V 1 base and J 4 bases; bases outside gene matches: 6. The CDR3 DNA sequence: TGTGCCAGCAGCCAAGGTCCGGGACTAGCGGGAGAATACGAGCAGTACTTC. Its protein is CASSQGPGLAGEYEQYF.

This clonotype turned up a few times. A clone one base away is much larger, so this may be a read error. The chain uses TRBV27 and TRBJ2-3, with 8 bases identical to TRBD1. Germline CDR1 and CDR2: MNHEY and SMNVEV (reference sequence). Trimming took 4 bases from V and 8 from J; bases not matched to a gene: 17. This CDR3 has 17 amino acids. The CDR3 sequence is CASSSHFIDRGAGTQYF. CDR3 coding DNA: TGTGCCAGCAGTTCCCACTTCATTGACAGGGGTGCAGGTACGCAGTATTTT.

In its sample, this clonotype was seen many times. The rearrangement links TRBV4-3 to TRBJ2-7, with D unclear. Trimming took 0 bases from V and 7 from J, leaving 16 bases between them. CDR3 length equals 15 residues. CDR1 is LGHNA, CDR2 YSLEER, per germline. The CDR3, as DNA: TGCGCCAGCAGCCAAGATCGCGCCATTATCTGGGAGCAGTACTTC. Protein product: CASSQDRAIIWEQYF.

At least ten counts were recorded for this clonotype. V usage is TRBV9 and J usage is TRBJ2-5, with a weak D call TRBD2 (6 bases). Looked up from germline, CDR1 is SGDLS and CDR2 is YYNGEE. The V and J ends lost 9 bases and 2 bases respectively, with 20 bases between them. The CDR3 length is 15 residues. CDR3 in amino acids: CATSEMGGPQETQYF. The CDR3 nucleotides read TGTGCCACCTCCGAGATGGGGGGACCTCAAGAGACCCAGTACTTC.

There are many counts of this clonotype. The V and J genes are TRBV7-9 and TRBJ1-1; D not certain. Trimming cost V 5 bases and J 3 bases, with 10 bases left between them. The CDR3 is 13 residues long. CDR1 and CDR2 (germline): SEHNR, FQNEAQ (reference sequence). The CDR3 DNA reads TGTGCCAGCAGCGATGGAGAGTACACTGAAGCTTTCTTT. Translation gives CASSDGEYTEAFF.

On this clonotype: One base away lies a much larger clone, so this may be a sequencing read error. The CDR3 nucleotides read TGCTGCGTTGGAGACAGTTCTCGCGGCTACACCTTC. Translation gives CCVGDSSRGYTF. This sequence joins TRBV29-1 and TRBJ1-2; possible D gene TRBD1, 5 bases. Germline CDR1 SQVTM, CDR2 ANQGSEA. This CDR3 comprises 12 residues.

In its sample, this clonotype was seen many times. The CDR3 is CASREGRNYGYTF. The DNA of the CDR3 is TGTGCCAGCAGGGAGGGACGGAACTATGGCTACACCTTC. J is TRBJ1-2 and V is TRBV6-1; possibly TRBD1 for D (5 bases). V lost 6 bases and J lost 2, with 10 bases in between. The CDR3 is 13 amino acids. The germline V gene encodes CDR1 MNHNS and CDR2 SASEGT.

This clonotype appeared many times. The CDR3 DNA sequence: TGTGCCAGCAGTTTTCTGGGGGAGGGCCTCCAGACCCAGTACTTC. It specifies CASSFLGEGLQTQYF. This chain connects TRBV27 to TRBJ2-5; 7 nucleotides match TRBD2. Germline loops: CDR1 MNHEY, CDR2 SMNVEV (reference sequence). The length of the CDR3 is 15 residues. V shed 3 bases, J shed 6 bases, and the junction held 10 bases outside the gene matches.

Notes on this clonotype: At one boundary the junction diverges from the germline segment, which might be a read error. This chain links TRBV6-5 with TRBJ2-1; TRBD1 is a possible D gene (6 bases). The CDR3 runs 16 residues. The germline gives CDR1 MNHEY, CDR2 SVGAGI. CDR3 bases: TGTGCCGGCAGCCGGGACATCGGATCCCCTTACAATGAGCAGTTCTTC. It is translated as CAGSRDIGSPYNEQFF.

This chain joins TRBV20-1 and TRBJ2-2, with D perhaps TRBD2 (5 bases). Germline CDR1 and CDR2: DFQATT and SNEGSKA (reference sequence). Trimming left V 4 bases short and J 6 bases short, with 18 bases between. This CDR3 has 15 residues. The CDR3 DNA follows: TGCAGTGCTAAGGCCCTCAGCGGTCGGGCCGGGGAGCTGTTTTTT. Translated, it gives CSAKALSGRAGELFF.

Many counts were recorded for this clonotype. The chain has TRBV24-1 and TRBJ2-2; the D gene is possibly TRBD1 (5 bases). The V and J ends lost 4 bases and 2 bases respectively, with 10 bases between them. CDR1 is KGHDR and CDR2 is SFDVKD in the germline V gene. The CDR3 contains 15 residues. The CDR3 loop reads CATSEGADNTGELFF. The DNA of the CDR3 is TGTGCCACCAGTGAAGGGGCGGATAACACCGGGGAGCTGTTTTTT.

The chain carries TRBV20-1 and TRBJ2-1; the D call may be TRBD1 or TRBD2 (6 bases each). From germline, CDR1 is DFQATT and CDR2 SNEGSKA (reference sequence). Trimming took 6 bases from V and 8 from J, leaving 20 bases between them. The CDR3 runs 14 residues. The CDR3 loop is CSAGRDVGGHEQFF. The CDR3 DNA reads as TGCAGTGCCGGACGCGACGTGGGGGGCCATGAGCAGTTCTTC.

On this clonotype: A much larger clone differs by one base, so this may be a read error. V gene TRBV7-2 combines with J gene TRBJ2-1, with a weak D call TRBD2 (5 bases). The length of the CDR3 is 13 residues. CDR1 SGHTA and CDR2 FQGNSA come from the germline V gene. The V end lost 1 base, the J end lost 12 bases, and 13 bases lay between the germline ends. CDR3 DNA: TGTGCCAGCAGCTTAGGAGGGTCTTATGGGCAGTTCTTC. The encoded protein is CASSLGGSYGQFF.

The chain is built from TRBV4-2 and TRBJ2-7; perhaps TRBD2 as D (5 bases). There are 15 residues in the CDR3. From germline, CDR1 is LGHNA and CDR2 YNFKEQ. Trimming removed 2 bases at V and 3 bases at J, with 14 bases between. The CDR3 DNA reads as TGTGCCAGCAGCCAAAATCGAGGGATCGGCTACGAGCAGTACTTC. Protein product: CASSQNRGIGYEQYF.

This clonotype showed up just a few times. This chain connects TRBV10-3 to TRBJ2-7; no firm D call. CDR1 is ENHRY and CDR2 is SYGVKD in the germline V gene. This CDR3 has 14 residues. Trimming removed 3 bases at V and 0 bases at J, with 9 bases between. CDR3 nucleotide sequence: TGTGCCATCAGTGAAGAAGAGAGCTCCTACGAGCAGTACTTC. It encodes CAISEEESSYEQYF.

Many counts were recorded for this clonotype. The chain uses TRBV30 and TRBJ2-3; TRBD2 aligns across 8 bases. This CDR3 comprises 17 residues. Germline CDR1 and CDR2: GTSNPN and SVGIG (reference sequence). The junction had 14 bases not matched to a gene; V was cut back by 4 bases and J by 2 bases. Here the CDR3 DNA reads TGTGCCTGGATGTCCCTACTCAGCGGGAGTGACACAGATACGCAGTATTTT. It codes for CAWMSLLSGSDTDTQYF.

This clonotype was counted ten times or more. The chain uses TRBV27 and TRBJ2-5; 13 nucleotides match TRBD2. The J segment lost 5 bases and the V segment lost 4 bases, leaving 7 bases of the junction unmatched. The CDR3 covers 16 residues. Per germline, CDR1 MNHEY and CDR2 SMNVEV (reference sequence). The CDR3 reads CASSSPGTSGVETQYF. The CDR3, as DNA: TGTGCCAGCAGTTCTCCCGGGACTAGCGGGGTGGAGACCCAGTACTTC.

Regarding this clonotype: One end of the junction varies from germline; a read error may be responsible. The chain has TRBV19 and TRBJ2-3, with 13 bases fitting TRBD2. Germline V gene data show CDR1 as LNHDA and CDR2 as SQIVND (reference sequence). The CDR3 runs to 15 residues. The CDR3 DNA reads TGTGCCAGTAGGCGACTAGCGGGGGGCCCAGATACGCAGTGTTTT. Translated, it gives CASRRLAGGPDTQCF. The variable domain in full, completed from reference TRBV19 and TRBJ2-3, reads DGGITQSPKYLFRKEGQNVTLSCEQNLNHDAMYWYRQDPGQGLRLIYYSQIVNDFQKGDIAEGYSVSREKKESFPLTVTSAQKNPTAFYLCASRRLAGGPDTQCFGPGTRLTVL.

Many counts were recorded for this clonotype. The rearrangement links TRBV11-2 to TRBJ1-1; 7 bases are shared with TRBD1. CDR1 is SGHAT, CDR2 FQNNGV, per germline. Trimming cost V 8 bases and J 0 bases; bases outside gene matches: 12. The CDR3 length is 16 residues. In DNA, the CDR3 is TGTGCCAGCCACTCAACAGGGGCGGGGGTGAACACTGAAGCTTTCTTT. It codes for CASHSTGAGVNTEAFF.

This clonotype appeared a few times. The CDR3 DNA follows: TGTGCCAGCAGATCCACAGGGGGCTCCTGGGTGAACACTGAAGCTTTCTTT. This translates into CASRSTGGSWVNTEAFF. V and J are TRBV28 and TRBJ1-1, with 9 bases fitting TRBD1. V was clipped by 6 bases and J by 0 bases; unmatched bases: 11. CDR3 size: 17 residues. Germline CDR1 is MDHEN and CDR2 is SYDVKM.

Concerning this clonotype itself: A much bigger clone sits one base away, suggesting this may be a read error. The CDR3 loop reads CASSFFGGAATQYF. CDR3 DNA: TGTGCCAGCAGCTTTTTCGGAGGGGCAGCGACCCAGTACTTC. J is TRBJ2-5 and V is TRBV5-3; D perhaps matches TRBD2 (6 bases). TRBV5-3 is marked as an open reading frame, function uncertain. The CDR3 is 14 residues long.

About this clonotype itself: Since a much larger clone is just one base distant, this may be a read error. The CDR3 DNA is TGTGCCAGCAGTTCTGGGCTAACGGGCTACGTGCAGTACTTC. It specifies CASSSGLTGYVQYF. The V call is TRBV27, the J call TRBJ2-7; D not certain. The CDR3 is 14 amino acids. Germline CDR1 MNHEY, CDR2 SMNVEV (reference sequence).